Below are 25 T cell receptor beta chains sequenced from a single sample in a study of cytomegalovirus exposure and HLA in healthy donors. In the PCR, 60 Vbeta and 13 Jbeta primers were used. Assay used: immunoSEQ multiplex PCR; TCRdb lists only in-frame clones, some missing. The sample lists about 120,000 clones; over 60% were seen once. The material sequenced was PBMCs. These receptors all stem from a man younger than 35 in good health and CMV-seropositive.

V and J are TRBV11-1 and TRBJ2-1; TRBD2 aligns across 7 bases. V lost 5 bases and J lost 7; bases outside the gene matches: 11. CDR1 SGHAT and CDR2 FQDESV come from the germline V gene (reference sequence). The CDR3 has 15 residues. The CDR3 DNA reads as TGTGCCAGCAGCCCACCGGGCGGGAGCCGGAATGAGCAGTTCTTC. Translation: CASSPPGGSRNEQFF.

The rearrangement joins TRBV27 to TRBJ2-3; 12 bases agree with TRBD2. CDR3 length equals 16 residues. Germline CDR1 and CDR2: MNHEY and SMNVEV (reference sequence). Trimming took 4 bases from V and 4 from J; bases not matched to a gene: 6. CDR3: CASSWLAGGHADTQYF. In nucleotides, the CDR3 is TGTGCCAGCAGTTGGCTAGCGGGGGGGCACGCAGATACGCAGTATTTT.

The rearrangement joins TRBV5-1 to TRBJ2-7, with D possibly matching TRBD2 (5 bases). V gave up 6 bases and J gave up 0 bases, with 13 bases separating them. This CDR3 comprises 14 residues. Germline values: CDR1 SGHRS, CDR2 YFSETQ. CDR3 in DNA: TGCGCCAGCAATGACCCGGGAAGCTCCTACGAGCAGTACTTC. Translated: CASNDPGSSYEQYF.

CDR3 DNA sequence: TGTGCCAGCAGCTTGGGGACAGGGCAGCAGTTCTTC. It translates to CASSLGTGQQFF. The chain joins TRBV5-6 to TRBJ2-1; 8 nucleotides align to TRBD1. Looked up from germline, CDR1 is SGHDT and CDR2 is YYEEEE. This CDR3 is built from 12 residues. Losses at the gene ends were 0 bases for V and 11 bases for J; bases not matched to a gene: 1.

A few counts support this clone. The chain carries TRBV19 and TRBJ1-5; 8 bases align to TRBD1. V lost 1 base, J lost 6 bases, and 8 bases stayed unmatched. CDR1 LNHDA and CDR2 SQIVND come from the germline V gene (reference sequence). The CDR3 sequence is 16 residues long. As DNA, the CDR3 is TGTGCCAGTAGTATAGTATTTGGACAGGGAAGTCAGCCCCAGCATTTT. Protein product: CASSIVFGQGSQPQHF.

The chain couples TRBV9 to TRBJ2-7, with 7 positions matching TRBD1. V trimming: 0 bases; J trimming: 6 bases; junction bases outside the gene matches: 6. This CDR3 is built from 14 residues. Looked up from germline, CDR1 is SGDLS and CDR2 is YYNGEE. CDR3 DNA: TGTGCCAGCAGCGTAGTGGCAGGGGGAAGCGAGCAGTACTTC. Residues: CASSVVAGGSEQYF.

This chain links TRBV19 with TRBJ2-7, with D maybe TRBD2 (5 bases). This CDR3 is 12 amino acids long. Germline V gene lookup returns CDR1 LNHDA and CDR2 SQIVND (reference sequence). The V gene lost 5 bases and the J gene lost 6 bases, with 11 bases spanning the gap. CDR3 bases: TGTGCCAGTAGTCTCGCGGGTGGCGAGCAGTACTTC. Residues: CASSLAGGEQYF. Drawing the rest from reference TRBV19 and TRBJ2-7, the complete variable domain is DGGITQSPKYLFRKEGQNVTLSCEQNLNHDAMYWYRQDPGQGLRLIYYSQIVNDFQKGDIAEGYSVSREKKESFPLTVTSAQKNPTAFYLCASSLAGGEQYFGPGTRLTVT.

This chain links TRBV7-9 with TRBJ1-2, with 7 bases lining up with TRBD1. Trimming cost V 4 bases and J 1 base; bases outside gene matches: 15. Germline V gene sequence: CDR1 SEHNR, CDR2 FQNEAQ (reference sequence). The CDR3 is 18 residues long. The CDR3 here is CASSSTYRQGLYNYGYTF. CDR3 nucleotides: TGTGCCAGCAGCTCCACGTATAGACAGGGTCTTTATAACTATGGCTACACCTTC.

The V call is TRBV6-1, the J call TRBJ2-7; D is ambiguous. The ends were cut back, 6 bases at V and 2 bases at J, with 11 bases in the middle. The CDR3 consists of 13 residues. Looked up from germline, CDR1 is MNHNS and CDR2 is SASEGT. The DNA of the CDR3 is TGTGCCAGCAGGCGCATTGAGACCTACGAGCAGTACTTC. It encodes CASRRIETYEQYF.

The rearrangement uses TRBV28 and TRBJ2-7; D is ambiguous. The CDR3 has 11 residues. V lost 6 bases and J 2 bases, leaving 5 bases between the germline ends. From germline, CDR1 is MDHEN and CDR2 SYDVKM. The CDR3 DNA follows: TGTGCCAGCAGCCCCACCTACGAGCAGTACTTC. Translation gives CASSPTYEQYF.

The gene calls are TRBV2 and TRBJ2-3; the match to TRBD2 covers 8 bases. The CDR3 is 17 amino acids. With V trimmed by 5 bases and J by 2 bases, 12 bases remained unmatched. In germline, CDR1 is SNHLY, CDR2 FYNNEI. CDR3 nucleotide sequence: TGTGCCAGCAGTACTACACCAGCGGGAGAGGCCACAGATACGCAGTATTTT. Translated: CASSTTPAGEATDTQYF.

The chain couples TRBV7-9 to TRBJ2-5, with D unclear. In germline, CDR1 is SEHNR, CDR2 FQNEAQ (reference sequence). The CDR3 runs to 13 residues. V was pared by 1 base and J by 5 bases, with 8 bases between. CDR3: CASSLELFETQYF. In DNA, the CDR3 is TGTGCCAGCAGCTTAGAACTTTTTGAGACCCAGTACTTC.

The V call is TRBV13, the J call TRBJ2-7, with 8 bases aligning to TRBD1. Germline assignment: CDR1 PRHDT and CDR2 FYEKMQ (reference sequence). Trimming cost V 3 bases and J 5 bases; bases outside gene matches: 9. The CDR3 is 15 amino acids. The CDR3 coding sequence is TGTGCCAGCAGCTTCCGTCAGGGGGCGAGTCACGAGCAGTACTTC. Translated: CASSFRQGASHEQYF.

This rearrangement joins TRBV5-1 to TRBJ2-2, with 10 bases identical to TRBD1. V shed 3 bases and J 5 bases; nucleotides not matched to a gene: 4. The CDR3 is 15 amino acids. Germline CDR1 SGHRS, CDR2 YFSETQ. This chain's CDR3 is CASSSPGQGTGELFF. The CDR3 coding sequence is TGCGCCAGCAGCTCGCCGGGACAGGGGACCGGGGAGCTGTTTTTT.

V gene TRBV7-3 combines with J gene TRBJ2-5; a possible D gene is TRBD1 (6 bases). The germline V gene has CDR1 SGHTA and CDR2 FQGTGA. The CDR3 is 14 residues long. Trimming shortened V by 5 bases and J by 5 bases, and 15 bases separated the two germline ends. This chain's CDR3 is CASSPQGFWETQYF. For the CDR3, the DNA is TGTGCCAGCAGCCCCCAGGGGTTCTGGGAGACCCAGTACTTC.

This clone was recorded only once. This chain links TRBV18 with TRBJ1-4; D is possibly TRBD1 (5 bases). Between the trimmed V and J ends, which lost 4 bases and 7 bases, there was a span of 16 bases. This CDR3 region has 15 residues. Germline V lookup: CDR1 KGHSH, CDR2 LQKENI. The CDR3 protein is CASSQEAGRGEKLFF. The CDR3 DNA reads TGTGCCAGCTCACAGGAAGCCGGGAGGGGTGAAAAACTGTTTTTT.

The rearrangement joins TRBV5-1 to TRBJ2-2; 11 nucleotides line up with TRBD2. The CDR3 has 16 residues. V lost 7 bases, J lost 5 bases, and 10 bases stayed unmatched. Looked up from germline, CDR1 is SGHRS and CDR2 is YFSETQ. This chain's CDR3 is CASAGTSGDKTGELFF. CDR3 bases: TGCGCCAGCGCCGGGACTAGCGGTGATAAGACCGGGGAGCTGTTTTTT.

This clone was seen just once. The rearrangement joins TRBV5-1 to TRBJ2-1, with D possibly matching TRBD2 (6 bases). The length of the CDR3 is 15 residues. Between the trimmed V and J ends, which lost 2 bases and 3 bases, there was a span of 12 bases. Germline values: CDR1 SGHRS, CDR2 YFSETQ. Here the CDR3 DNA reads TGCGCCAGCAGCTTACCCCCGGGGGTCTACAATGAGCAGTTCTTC. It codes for CASSLPPGVYNEQFF. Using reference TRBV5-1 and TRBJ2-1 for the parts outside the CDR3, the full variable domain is KAGVTQTPRYLIKTRGQQVTLSCSPISGHRSVSWYQQTPGQGLQFLFEYFSETQRNKGNFPGRFSGRQFSNSRSEMNVSTLELGDSALYLCASSLPPGVYNEQFFGPGTRLTVL.

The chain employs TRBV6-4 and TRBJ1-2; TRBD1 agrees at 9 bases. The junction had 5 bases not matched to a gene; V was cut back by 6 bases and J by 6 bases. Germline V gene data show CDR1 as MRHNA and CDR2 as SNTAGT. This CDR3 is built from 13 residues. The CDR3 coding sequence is TGTGCCAGCAGGGGACAGGGAGGAGATGGCTACACCTTC. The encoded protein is CASRGQGGDGYTF.

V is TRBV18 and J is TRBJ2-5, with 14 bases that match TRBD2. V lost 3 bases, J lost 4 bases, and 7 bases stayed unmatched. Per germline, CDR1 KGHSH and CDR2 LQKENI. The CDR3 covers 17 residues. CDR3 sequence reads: CASSPLGLAGAGETQYF. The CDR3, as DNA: TGTGCCAGCTCACCGCTGGGACTAGCGGGAGCAGGAGAGACCCAGTACTTC.

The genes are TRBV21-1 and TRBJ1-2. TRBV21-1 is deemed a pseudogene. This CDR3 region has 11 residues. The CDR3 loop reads CASPWGETGTF. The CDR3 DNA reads TGTGCCAGCCCGTGGGGGGAAACAGGCACCTTC.

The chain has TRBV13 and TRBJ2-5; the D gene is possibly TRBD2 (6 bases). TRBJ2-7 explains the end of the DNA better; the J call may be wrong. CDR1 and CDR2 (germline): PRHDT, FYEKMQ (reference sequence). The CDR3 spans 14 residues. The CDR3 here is CASRRGGTSYEQYF. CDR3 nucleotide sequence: TGTGCCAGCCGCCGAGGCGGGACTTCTTACGAGCAGTACTTC.

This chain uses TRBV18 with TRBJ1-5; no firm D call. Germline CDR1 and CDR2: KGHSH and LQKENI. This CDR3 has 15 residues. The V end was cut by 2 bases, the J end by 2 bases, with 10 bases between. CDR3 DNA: TGTGCCAGCTCACCAGGCCAGGTCGGCAATCAGCCCCAGCATTTT. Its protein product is CASSPGQVGNQPQHF.

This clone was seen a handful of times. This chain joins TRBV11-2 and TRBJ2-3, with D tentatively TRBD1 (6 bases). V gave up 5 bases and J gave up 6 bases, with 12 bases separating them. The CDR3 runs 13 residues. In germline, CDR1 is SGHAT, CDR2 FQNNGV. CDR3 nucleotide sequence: TGTGCCAGCAGCCCCCGGACAGCCGATACGCAGTATTTT. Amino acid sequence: CASSPRTADTQYF.

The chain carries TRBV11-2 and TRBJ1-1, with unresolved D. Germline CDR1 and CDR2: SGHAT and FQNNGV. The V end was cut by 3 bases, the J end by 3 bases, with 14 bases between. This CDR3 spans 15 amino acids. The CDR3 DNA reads TGTGCCAGCAGCTTTTTGATGGTCAGGCACACTGAAGCTTTCTTT. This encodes CASSFLMVRHTEAFF.